The TCR beta chain described here comes from a study of tissue T cells after allogeneic stem cell transplantation. As for this clone: The genes and germline here are from mouse. The read ends 1 residue shy of where the CDR3 ends; the end is completed using the germline J gene.

Specified time point: mouse harvest day 14 after allogeneic transplant. Mouse grafts combined 10^7 T-cell-depleted bone marrow cells with 10^6 splenic CD5+ T cells. Sequencing used immunoSEQ multiplex PCR; TCRdb keeps in-frame clones, though not all of them. The sample includes about 2,000 clones, 45% to 50% of them seen just once. CDR1 is SGHLS, CDR2 HYDKME, per germline. Trimming pared 2 bases from V and 0 bases from J, leaving 6 bases between. The CDR3 contains 14 residues. The chain recombines TRBV12-2 with TRBJ1-4; D might be TRBD1 (6 bases). The sequencing sample was made of gut tissue. The receptor's source is a female BALB/c mouse given C57BL/6 T cells with graft-versus-host disease after an allogeneic hematopoietic cell transplant. The CDR3 is CASSPGVSNERLFF. The DNA read from the CDR3 is TGTGCCAGCTCTCCAGGGGTTTCCAACGAAAGATTATTT.